This T cell receptor (beta chain) was retrieved from a study of blood T cell repertoires in COVID-19. Study details: The origin of the acute and convalescent COVID-19 samples was the United States, Italy and Spain. PBMCs, B-cell-depleted T cells, or T cells provided the cDNA or gDNA that made up the material.

In the authors' methods: Amplification of reference gene primers was used by the study to estimate nucleated cell counts. The data were produced by immunoSEQ multiplex PCR, yet TCRdb's version contains in-frame clones alone and is incomplete. V and J calls and clone size are given by that table; D and trimming were obtained from the DNA. The table includes about 160,000 clones, around four fifths detected once. Germline V gene sequence: CDR1 SGHAT, CDR2 FQNNGV. There are 14 residues in the CDR3. The trim removed 4 bases at V and 6 bases at J, leaving 5 bases unmatched. This clone was counted between two and nine times.

This TCR was sampled from a man in his 70s with acute or convalescent COVID-19. Sequenced sample: peripheral blood. This chain uses TRBV11-2 with TRBJ2-2; 7 nucleotides agree with TRBD2. CDR3 residues: CASSSRGGSGELFF. For the CDR3, the DNA is TGTGCCAGCAGCTCCCGGGGAGGGTCCGGGGAGCTGTTTTTT.